The 25 T cell receptor beta chains in this list originate from one sample, sequenced in a study of control samples from healthy donors and cancer patients. Method: immunoSEQ multiplex PCR; TCRdb's copy keeps in-frame clones and lacks some. The data contain about 100,000 clones, roughly 89% of them singletons. Sequenced material: blood. These receptors all stem from a man between 25 and 39 years old in good health.

The V call is TRBV6-6, the J call TRBJ1-2; no definite D call. Deletions cut 7 bases from V and 4 bases from J, with 13 bases between. Germline V CDR1 and CDR2: MNHNY, SVGAGI (reference sequence). The CDR3 covers 13 residues. The CDR3 here is CASTHSAGYGYTF. The CDR3 bases are TGTGCCAGCACTCATAGCGCTGGCTATGGCTACACCTTC.

The chain has TRBV10-1 and TRBJ1-6; TRBD1 might be the D (5 bases). The germline V gene encodes CDR1 WNHNN and CDR2 SYGVQD (reference sequence). This CDR3 is built from 17 residues. Between the trimmed V and J ends, which lost 2 bases and 5 bases, there was a span of 16 bases. Here the CDR3 DNA reads TGCGCCAGCAGTGAGGCTTTCGGGGGACCCAATAATTCACCCCTCCACTTT. This encodes CASSEAFGGPNNSPLHF.

The chain recombines TRBV27 with TRBJ2-2; 12 nucleotides align to TRBD2. Germline V gene sequence: CDR1 MNHEY, CDR2 SMNVEV (reference sequence). CDR3 length: 17 residues. J was trimmed by 4 bases and V by 5 bases; bases with no gene match: 8. The chain's CDR3 is CASSDLAGGPSTGELFF. CDR3 sequence (DNA): TGTGCCAGCAGTGATCTAGCGGGGGGGCCGAGCACCGGGGAGCTGTTTTTT.

A few counts support this clone. V usage is TRBV28 and J usage is TRBJ1-1, with D perhaps matching TRBD1 (5 bases). The germline CDR1 and CDR2 sequences are MDHEN and SYDVKM. V lost 5 bases and J 8 bases, leaving 15 bases between the germline ends. CDR3 length: 13 amino acids. For the CDR3, the DNA is TGTGCCAGCAGTGCCCCTAGGGGACGGGAAGCTTTCTTT. It yields the protein CASSAPRGREAFF. The variable domain in full, with the rest retrieved from reference TRBV28 and TRBJ1-1, is DVKVTQSSRYLVKRTGEKVFLECVQDMDHENMFWYRQDPGLGLRLIYFSYDVKMKEKGDIPEGYSVSREKKERFSLILESASTNQTSMYLCASSAPRGREAFFGQGTRLTVV.

By share, this clone ranks as medium-sized. The chain uses TRBV2 and TRBJ1-6; 7 nucleotides agree with TRBD1. Germline assignment: CDR1 SNHLY and CDR2 FYNNEI. Germline trimming cut 6 bases from V and 5 bases from J; bases unmatched to any gene: 7. The CDR3 runs 15 residues. CDR3 in amino acids: CASRRETGNNSPLHF. The DNA for the CDR3 is TGTGCCAGCAGACGGGAGACAGGGAATAATTCACCCCTCCACTTT.

V usage is TRBV18 and J usage is TRBJ2-2; the D gene is possibly TRBD1 (5 bases). V was clipped by 6 bases and J by 1 base, with 9 bases between them. The CDR3 length is 14 residues. Germline lookup yields CDR1 KGHSH and CDR2 LQKENI. The CDR3 DNA reads as TGTGCCAGCTCGGCGACAGTGAACACCGGGGAGCTGTTTTTT. Translation: CASSATVNTGELFF.

The J gene is TRBJ2-5, the V gene TRBV9; D is undetermined. CDR3 length: 15 amino acids. V dropped 3 bases and J dropped 2 bases, with 14 bases sitting between them. The germline V gene has CDR1 SGDLS and CDR2 YYNGEE. CDR3 loop: CASSAGIVVQETQYF. The CDR3 bases are TGTGCCAGCAGCGCCGGAATAGTTGTTCAAGAGACCCAGTACTTC.

V and J are TRBV9 and TRBJ2-1; no reliable D call. The germline V gene has CDR1 SGDLS and CDR2 YYNGEE. The CDR3 is made up of 13 amino acids. Trimming took off 3 bases at V and 7 bases at J, with 11 bases between the two ends. The CDR3 DNA reads TGTGCCAGCAGCGGCGAAAACAAGAATGAGCAGTTCTTC. This encodes CASSGENKNEQFF.

This clone was observed a few times. CDR3 loop: CASGSSVTYGANVLTF. CDR3 in DNA: TGTGCTAGTGGTTCCTCCGTGACTTATGGGGCCAACGTCCTGACTTTC. This sequence joins TRBV12-5 and TRBJ2-6, with unresolved D. Germline CDR1 and CDR2: LGHNT and FRNRAP. V lost 4 bases and J lost 3, with 13 bases in between. The CDR3 totals 16 residues.

The rearrangement uses TRBV11-2 and TRBJ2-7; TRBD1 agrees at 11 bases. CDR3 length equals 15 residues. V lost 4 bases, J lost 1 base, and 3 bases stayed unmatched. Per germline, CDR1 SGHAT and CDR2 FQNNGV. The CDR3 DNA reads TGTGCCAGCAGCTCCGGGACAGGGGGGTCCTACGAGCAGTACGTC. Translation gives CASSSGTGGSYEQYV.

This chain joins TRBV14 and TRBJ2-7; 11 bases line up with TRBD2. CDR1 and CDR2 from the germline V gene are SGHDN and FVKESK. The CDR3 is 14 residues long. J lost 3 bases, V lost 5 bases, and 3 bases had no gene match. The CDR3 here is CASSEGLAVYEQYF. The CDR3 bases are TGTGCCAGCAGCGAGGGACTAGCGGTCTACGAGCAGTACTTC.

The chain carries TRBV29-1 and TRBJ2-5; 12 nucleotides line up with TRBD2. The germline CDR1 and CDR2 sequences are SQVTM and ANQGSEA. The CDR3 sequence is 15 residues long. V was clipped by 3 bases and J by 7 bases; unmatched bases: 9. CDR3 residues: CSVEGGTSGRGTQYF. For the CDR3, the DNA is TGCAGCGTTGAGGGCGGGACTAGCGGGCGGGGGACCCAGTACTTC.

The chain carries TRBV19 and TRBJ2-7; the D is unclear. Germline CDR1 and CDR2: LNHDA and SQIVND (reference sequence). Trimming left V 1 base short and J 4 bases short, with 14 bases between. This CDR3 contains 15 residues. As DNA, the CDR3 is TGTGCCAGTAGTATAGGACCAACAGCCCAGTACGAGCAGTACTTC. This translates into CASSIGPTAQYEQYF.

The CDR3 DNA follows: TGTGCCAGCAGGGGGGACTGGCCCTACGAGCAGTACTTC. This sequence encodes CASRGDWPYEQYF. J is TRBJ2-7 and V is TRBV6-6; possibly TRBD2 for D (6 bases). Germline values: CDR1 MNHNY, CDR2 SVGAGI (reference sequence). Trimming left V 6 bases short and J 2 bases short, with 11 bases between. This CDR3 contains 13 residues.

The chain joins TRBV18 to TRBJ2-5; 7 bases line up with TRBD2. The CDR3 covers 13 residues. Per germline, CDR1 KGHSH and CDR2 LQKENI. V trimming: 5 bases; J trimming: 4 bases; junction bases outside the gene matches: 4. CDR3 DNA: TGTGCCAGCTCAACCGGACTAGGAGAGACCCAGTACTTC. Translated: CASSTGLGETQYF.

The chain joins TRBV15 to TRBJ1-5; D might be TRBD1 (6 bases). Germline lookup yields CDR1 LNHNV and CDR2 YYDKDF (reference sequence). V gave up 4 bases and J gave up 7 bases, with 14 bases separating them. The CDR3 is 14 residues long. The DNA for the CDR3 is TGTGCCACCAGCAAGGGGGGACGAGGGCAGCCCCAGCATTTT. This gives the protein CATSKGGRGQPQHF.

CDR3 in DNA: TGTGCCAGCAGCCCAGGGGGATTTAGCACAGATACGCAGTATTTT. It yields the protein CASSPGGFSTDTQYF. This rearrangement joins TRBV9 to TRBJ2-3; 7 positions agree with TRBD1. Trimming cost V 4 bases and J 0 bases; bases outside gene matches: 5. Germline V gene lookup returns CDR1 SGDLS and CDR2 YYNGEE. The CDR3 loop spans 15 amino acids. The full variable domain, rest sourced from reference TRBV9 and TRBJ2-3, is DSGVTQTPKHLITATGQRVTLRCSPRSGDLSVYWYQQSLDQGLQFLIQYYNGEERAKGNILERFSAQQFPDLHSELNLSSLELGDSALYFCASSPGGFSTDTQYFGPGTRLTVL.

CDR3 sequence (DNA): TGTGCCAGCAGCCTCTTCAGGGGGGGGGACACTGAAGCTTTCTTT. Its translation is CASSLFRGGDTEAFF. The rearrangement links TRBV11-2 to TRBJ1-1, with TRBD1 matching over 7 bases. Germline V gene lookup returns CDR1 SGHAT and CDR2 FQNNGV. The CDR3 has 15 amino acids. After removal of 5 bases from V and 3 bases from J, the junction contained 9 bases not matched to a gene.

For the CDR3, the DNA is TGTGCCAGCAGCCAAGATCGGGTTTACTTTTACGAGCAGTACTTC. The encoded protein is CASSQDRVYFYEQYF. This chain connects TRBV4-2 to TRBJ2-7; D gene unclear. Germline V gene data show CDR1 as LGHNA and CDR2 as YNFKEQ. The CDR3 is made up of 15 amino acids. V was trimmed by 0 bases and J by 4 bases, leaving 13 bases between them.

This rearrangement joins TRBV5-1 to TRBJ1-4; D is undetermined. The CDR3 consists of 15 residues. From germline, CDR1 is SGHRS and CDR2 YFSETQ. V lost 4 bases and J lost 0, with 10 bases in between. CDR3 loop: CASSRKTATNEKLFF. CDR3 nucleotides: TGCGCCAGCAGCCGGAAAACGGCAACTAATGAAAAACTGTTTTTT. Full variable domain (missing parts from reference TRBV5-1 and TRBJ1-4): KAGVTQTPRYLIKTRGQQVTLSCSPISGHRSVSWYQQTPGQGLQFLFEYFSETQRNKGNFPGRFSGRQFSNSRSEMNVSTLELGDSALYLCASSRKTATNEKLFFGSGTQLSVL.

Regarding this clone: The junction departs from the called germline gene at one end, perhaps through a read error. V gene TRBV28 combines with J gene TRBJ1-2; 9 nucleotides align to TRBD1. Germline CDR1 MDHEN, CDR2 SYDVKM. The CDR3 has 14 amino acids. The DNA of the CDR3 is TGTGCCAGCACTTTAAACAGGGGGCTAAGGGGCTACACCTTC. Its protein product is CASTLNRGLRGYTF.

The V call is TRBV7-8, the J call TRBJ1-1, with 8 positions matching TRBD1. Per the germline V gene, CDR1 is SGHVS and CDR2 is FQNEAQ. This CDR3 is 14 amino acids long. V shed 5 bases, J shed 0 bases, and the junction held 2 bases outside the gene matches. CDR3 bases: TGTGCCAGCAGCGTACAGGGGGTGAACACTGAAGCTTTCTTT. Its protein product is CASSVQGVNTEAFF. The complete variable domain, with remaining parts taken from reference TRBV7-8 and TRBJ1-1, reads GAGVSQSPRYKVAKRGQDVALRCDPISGHVSLFWYQQALGQGPEFLTYFQNEAQLDKSGLPSDRFFAERPEGSVSTLKIQRTQQEDSAVYLCASSVQGVNTEAFFGQGTRLTVV.

The chain has TRBV4-3 and TRBJ2-5; D gene uncertain. The V gene lost 0 bases and the J gene lost 5 bases, with 4 bases spanning the gap. CDR1 and CDR2 from the germline V gene are LGHNA and YSLEER. The length of the CDR3 is 12 residues. CDR3 sequence reads: CASSQERETQYF. As DNA, the CDR3 is TGCGCCAGCAGCCAAGAAAGGGAGACCCAGTACTTC.

The chain uses TRBV11-3 and TRBJ2-1; 7 bases align to TRBD2. This CDR3 comprises 14 residues. Germline V gene lookup returns CDR1 SGHNT and CDR2 YENEEA. After removal of 5 bases from V and 4 bases from J, the junction contained 5 bases not matched to a gene. The CDR3 bases are TGTGCCAGCAGCGATGGGACTATTTACAATGAGCAGTTCTTC. It translates to CASSDGTIYNEQFF.

The chain links TRBV11-3 to TRBJ1-5; 7 bases map to TRBD1. The CDR3 totals 15 residues. Germline values: CDR1 SGHNT, CDR2 YENEEA. The junction had 6 bases not matched to a gene; V was cut back by 6 bases and J by 1 base. This CDR3 is CASRPDRVSNQPQHF. CDR3 sequence (DNA): TGTGCCAGCAGGCCCGACAGGGTAAGCAATCAGCCCCAGCATTTT.